The next 30 T cell receptor beta chains were all read from a single sample in a study of T cells in Graves' hyperthyroidism and ophthalmopathy. TCR beta CDR3 region amplification was performed from RNA transcripts. Using the HTBI primer set, a first-round RT-PCR was run on the TCR CDR3. MiXCR, run by TCRdb on the multiplex PCR reads, gives a single entry per CDR3 protein. The table includes some 550,000 distinct CDR3 sequences, roughly a sixth detected once. The sequenced sample consisted of blood. The origin of the receptors is a woman in her forties with Graves' ophthalmopathy.

This chain joins TRBV20-1 and TRBJ2-1; 10 nucleotides agree with TRBD2. There are 16 residues in the CDR3. The V gene's germline CDR1 is DFQATT and CDR2 SNEGSKA (reference sequence). V was pared by 5 bases and J by 4 bases, with 11 bases of the junction left unmatched. The CDR3 region has the DNA TGCAGTGCTTTACCCACAGCGGGAGGGCCTTACAATGAGCAGTTCTTC. It yields the protein CSALPTAGGPYNEQFF.

This clonotype was counted many times. CDR3 loop: CSANRPTGDNEQFF. CDR3 sequence (DNA): TGCAGCGCAAACCGCCCCACAGGGGACAATGAGCAGTTCTTC. The chain couples TRBV29-1 to TRBJ2-1, with TRBD1 matching over 7 bases. Germline trimming cut 7 bases from V and 5 bases from J; bases unmatched to any gene: 11. The CDR3 loop spans 14 amino acids. Germline V CDR1 and CDR2: SQVTM, ANQGSEA.

V usage is TRBV20-1 and J usage is TRBJ1-5; no reliable D call. V was clipped by 1 base and J by 4 bases, with 11 bases between them. Germline V gene sequence: CDR1 DFQATT, CDR2 SNEGSKA (reference sequence). This CDR3 is 14 amino acids long. Here the CDR3 reads CSARGIIGNQPQHF. The DNA for the CDR3 is TGCAGTGCTAGAGGGATTATCGGGAATCAGCCCCAGCATTTT.

Details on this clonotype: One end of the junction fails to match germline, which may point to a read error. This sequence joins TRBV18 and TRBJ2-7; 7 bases are shared with TRBD1. Germline V gene lookup returns CDR1 KGHSH and CDR2 LQKENI. The CDR3 sequence is 14 residues long. The CDR3 DNA follows: TGTGCCGGCTCACCGGGACAGAGCTCCTACGAGCAGTACTTC. It encodes CAGSPGQSSYEQYF.

This clonotype has a count of ten or more. This chain connects TRBV3-1 to TRBJ2-7; a weak D match, TRBD1 (6 bases). V dropped 0 bases and J dropped 1 base, with 13 bases sitting between them. The CDR3 sequence is 16 residues long. CDR1 is LGHDT, CDR2 YNNKEL, per germline (reference sequence). In DNA, the CDR3 is TGTGCCAGCAGCCAAGAGCTGGGCAGGGGATCCTACGAGCAGTACTTC. This encodes CASSQELGRGSYEQYF.

The chain recombines TRBV10-3 with TRBJ2-7; 10 bases line up with TRBD2. The ends lost 4 bases at V and 1 base at J; junction bases unmatched: 7. Germline-derived CDR1 and CDR2 are ENHRY and SYGVKD. The CDR3 consists of 16 residues. CDR3 nucleotides: TGTGCCATCAGTGGCCAGCGGGAGGGCCATTCCTACGAGCAGTACTTC. Its translation is CAISGQREGHSYEQYF.

This clonotype came up a few times. CDR3 sequence: CASRSDNMNTEAFF. The CDR3 DNA is TGTGCCAGCAGATCAGACAACATGAACACTGAAGCTTTCTTT. The V gene is TRBV6-4, the J gene TRBJ1-1; D uncertain. The CDR3 is 14 residues long. Germline assignment: CDR1 MRHNA and CDR2 SNTAGT. V was clipped by 6 bases and J by 0 bases, with 11 bases between them.

This clonotype was found many times. The chain combines TRBV12-3 or TRBV12-4 with TRBJ2-5; D is ambiguous. The V end was cut by 6 bases, the J end by 2 bases, with 16 bases between. The CDR3 consists of 15 residues. CDR3 nucleotide sequence: TGTGCCAGCAGCACAACTCCCGGGCGTCAAGAGACCCAGTACTTC. This encodes CASSTTPGRQETQYF.

This chain joins TRBV19 and TRBJ2-2; D may be TRBD1 or TRBD2 (6 bases each). CDR3 length: 15 amino acids. Germline-derived CDR1 and CDR2 are LNHDA and SQIVND (reference sequence). V was shortened by 7 bases and J by 9 bases, with 21 bases between the two germline ends. DNA for the CDR3: TGTGCCAGTACCGAAACGGGTGCCGGGGGCAGGGAGCTGTTTTTT. It codes for CASTETGAGGRELFF.

This clonotype was detected ten times or more. The chain couples TRBV19 to TRBJ2-1; D remains unclear. This CDR3 has 12 amino acids. V lost 9 bases and J 4 bases, leaving 10 bases between the germline ends. CDR1 and CDR2 (germline): LNHDA, SQIVND (reference sequence). The CDR3 spells CASSAQYNEQFF. CDR3 in DNA: TGTGCCAGCAGTGCCCAGTACAATGAGCAGTTCTTC.

This clonotype has a count of ten or more. The rearrangement uses TRBV3-1 and TRBJ2-5; maybe TRBD2 (5 bases). The CDR3 sequence is 14 residues long. V lost 4 bases to trimming and J lost 1 base, with 10 bases between them. Germline-derived CDR1 and CDR2 are LGHDT and YNNKEL (reference sequence). CDR3 bases: TGTGCCAGCAGCCTCGGGGTTATCCAAGAGACCCAGTACTTC. Protein: CASSLGVIQETQYF.

This clonotype was found many times. The J gene is TRBJ2-1, the V gene TRBV10-3, with TRBD1 matching 8 bases. Germline V gene lookup returns CDR1 ENHRY and CDR2 SYGVKD. J gave up 4 bases and V 4 bases, and 0 bases lay outside the gene matches. The CDR3 extends over 13 amino acids. CDR3 region: CAISGQGYNEQFF. In nucleotides, the CDR3 is TGTGCCATCAGTGGACAGGGGTACAATGAGCAGTTCTTC.

This clonotype was seen a handful of times. This chain uses TRBV6-1 with TRBJ1-5; D remains unclear. Germline V gene lookup returns CDR1 MNHNS and CDR2 SASEGT. The CDR3 spans 14 residues. Trimming took 3 bases from V and 5 from J, leaving 11 bases between them. The CDR3 loop reads CASSDRRRHQPQHF. CDR3 bases: TGTGCCAGCAGTGACAGGAGGCGGCATCAGCCCCAGCATTTT.

This clonotype came up many times. This chain links TRBV7-8 with TRBJ1-1; a possible D gene is TRBD1 (5 bases). Trimming removed 6 bases from V and 1 base from J, with 12 bases in between. The CDR3 consists of 14 residues. Looked up from germline, CDR1 is SGHVS and CDR2 is FQNEAQ. The CDR3 is CASRQGHSNTEAFF. Written as DNA, the CDR3 is TGTGCCAGCAGGCAAGGACACTCGAACACTGAAGCTTTCTTT.

This clonotype has ten or more counts. V is TRBV27 and J is TRBJ2-7, with D unclear. CDR1 MNHEY and CDR2 SMNVEV come from the germline V gene (reference sequence). This CDR3 has 13 amino acids. Deletions cut 5 bases from V and 1 base from J, with 9 bases between. The CDR3 sequence: CASSGVGSYEQYF. In nucleotides, the CDR3 is TGTGCCAGCAGTGGAGTAGGATCCTACGAGCAGTACTTC.

In DNA form, the CDR3 reads TGTGCCAGCAGTGATGGTCGACTAGCGGGGAGCACGGGGGAGCTGTTTTTT. Translating it yields CASSDGRLAGSTGELFF. V is TRBV2 and J is TRBJ2-2; 11 bases map to TRBD2. This CDR3 has 17 residues. V was clipped by 3 bases and J by 8 bases; unmatched bases: 11. Germline lookup yields CDR1 SNHLY and CDR2 FYNNEI. Complete variable domain (other parts from reference TRBV2 and TRBJ2-2): EPEVTQTPSHQVTQMGQEVILRCVPISNHLYFYWYRQILGQKVEFLVSFYNNEISEKSEIFDDQFSVERPDGSNFTLKIRSTKLEDSAMYFCASSDGRLAGSTGELFFGEGSRLTVL.

This sequence joins TRBV6-1 and TRBJ2-3, with TRBD2 as a possible D gene (6 bases). The CDR3 length is 17 residues. The V gene's germline CDR1 is MNHNS and CDR2 SASEGT. Trimming cost V 5 bases and J 4 bases, with 22 bases left between them. The CDR3 DNA reads as TGTGCCAGCAGTCAAACCCCTGGCGGGGTGGTGGCAGATACGCAGTATTTT. This sequence encodes CASSQTPGGVVADTQYF.

This clonotype was recorded at least ten times. The chain recombines TRBV7-9 with TRBJ1-4; D is ambiguous. CDR1 is SEHNR, CDR2 FQNEAQ, per germline (reference sequence). This CDR3 comprises 15 residues. The ends were cut back, 8 bases at V and 2 bases at J, with 15 bases in the middle. CDR3 bases: TGTGCCAGCCGTTCGGGAGCCGGGACTAATGAAAAACTGTTTTTT. Protein: CASRSGAGTNEKLFF.

This clonotype was seen repeatedly, ten times or more. This chain links TRBV28 with TRBJ2-1; TRBD2 matches at 12 bases. Germline V CDR1 and CDR2: MDHEN, SYDVKM. The CDR3 is 15 amino acids. V was clipped by 0 bases and J by 7 bases; unmatched bases: 1. The CDR3 is CASSLWTSGSNEQFF. DNA of the CDR3: TGTGCCAGCAGTTTATGGACTAGCGGGAGTAATGAGCAGTTCTTC.

Details on this clonotype: Sequence at one end of the junction differs from germline and may be a read error. The genes are TRBV28 and TRBJ2-3; 9 bases are shared with TRBD2. This CDR3 spans 19 amino acids. Looked up from germline, CDR1 is MDHEN and CDR2 is SYDVKM. The chain's CDR3 is CTSSSPGGASGTRTDTQYF. DNA for the CDR3: TGTACCAGCAGTTCGCCCGGGGGAGCTAGCGGGACGCGCACAGATACGCAGTATTTT.

This clonotype occurred a few times. The chain has TRBV6-1 and TRBJ2-7; 9 bases fit TRBD1. Germline V gene data show CDR1 as MNHNS and CDR2 as SASEGT. Unmatched junction bases numbered 6, after V lost 4 bases and J lost 2 bases. This CDR3 comprises 15 residues. The CDR3 region is CASSVGGQGTYEQYF. DNA for the CDR3: TGTGCCAGCAGTGTAGGGGGACAGGGAACCTACGAGCAGTACTTC.

This clonotype was detected a few times. One end of the junction varies from germline; a read error may be responsible. This chain links TRBV7-7 with TRBJ2-3, with D possibly TRBD2 on 6 matching bases. CDR1 SSHAT and CDR2 FNYEAQ come from the germline V gene (reference sequence). This CDR3 has 14 amino acids. The CDR3 DNA is TGTGCTAGCAGCCCAAACCTGGGACTCGATACGCAGTATTTT. It encodes CASSPNLGLDTQYF.

This clonotype has more than one count but fewer than ten. The rearrangement uses TRBV7-3 and TRBJ2-1, with 13 bases fitting TRBD2. The J segment lost 9 bases and the V segment lost 6 bases, leaving 8 bases of the junction unmatched. CDR1 SGHTA and CDR2 FQGTGA come from the germline V gene. The CDR3 extends over 15 amino acids. The CDR3 sequence: CASSNGLAGVGEQFF. The CDR3 DNA reads TGTGCCAGCAGTAATGGACTAGCGGGAGTGGGTGAGCAGTTCTTC. The variable domain in full, with the rest retrieved from reference TRBV7-3 and TRBJ2-1, is GAGVSQTPSNKVTEKGKYVELRCDPISGHTALYWYRQSLGQGPEFLIYFQGTGAADDSGLPNDRFFAVRPEGSVSTLKIQRTERGDSAVYLCASSNGLAGVGEQFFGPGTRLTVL.

This clonotype occurred many times. V usage is TRBV15 and J usage is TRBJ2-5; unclear D gene. CDR1 and CDR2 from the germline V gene are LNHNV and YYDKDF (reference sequence). Trimming took 0 bases from V and 2 from J, leaving 7 bases between them. This CDR3 contains 14 residues. The chain's CDR3 is CATSRDRQQETQYF. The CDR3 bases are TGTGCCACCAGCAGAGATCGCCAACAAGAGACCCAGTACTTC.

Only a few counts were recorded for this clonotype. V usage is TRBV9 and J usage is TRBJ1-3; weak D call: TRBD1 (6 bases). The CDR3 totals 15 residues. CDR1 is SGDLS and CDR2 is YYNGEE in the germline V gene. V lost 1 base and J lost 0, with 8 bases in between. CDR3 nucleotides: TGTGCCAGCAGCGTACAGGGGATCTCTGGAAACACCATATATTTT. It translates to CASSVQGISGNTIYF.

The rearrangement uses TRBV6-1 and TRBJ1-4; no clear D. Deletions cut 4 bases from V and 2 bases from J, with 11 bases between. The CDR3 runs 15 residues. From germline, CDR1 is MNHNS and CDR2 SASEGT. For the CDR3, the DNA is TGTGCCAGCAGTGTGGGAGGAGGCACTAATGAAAAACTGTTTTTT. This sequence encodes CASSVGGGTNEKLFF.

This clonotype was counted between two and nine times. This rearrangement joins TRBV7-9 to TRBJ1-1; 9 positions match TRBD1. Trimming took 8 bases from V and 3 from J; bases not matched to a gene: 13. This CDR3 is 16 amino acids long. CDR1 is SEHNR and CDR2 is FQNEAQ in the germline V gene (reference sequence). The CDR3 nucleotides read TGTGCCAGCGTCACCGGGACAGGGTATGAAGACACTGAAGCTTTCTTT. Translated: CASVTGTGYEDTEAFF. The whole variable domain, filled in from reference TRBV7-9 and TRBJ1-1, reads DTGVSQNPRHKITKRGQNVTFRCDPISEHNRLYWYRQTLGQGPEFLTYFQNEAQLEKSRLLSDRFSAERPKGSFSTLEIQRTEQGDSAMYLCASVTGTGYEDTEAFFGQGTRLTVV.

This clonotype was recorded many times. This chain connects TRBV27 to TRBJ2-1; no clear D gene. Trimming shortened V by 10 bases and J by 5 bases, and 15 bases separated the two germline ends. Germline V gene sequence: CDR1 MNHEY, CDR2 SMNVEV (reference sequence). This CDR3 is built from 13 residues. The DNA of the CDR3 is TGTGCCACCCGCAGGCCGAAAGACAATGAGCAGTTCTTC. Translated: CATRRPKDNEQFF.

This clonotype was observed a few times. The CDR3 loop is CASGAGPNNEQFF. The CDR3 DNA is TGCGCCAGCGGAGCGGGACCAAACAATGAGCAGTTCTTC. J is TRBJ2-1 and V is TRBV10-2; TRBD2 matches 7 bases. Per germline, CDR1 WSHSY and CDR2 SAAADI. V trimming: 8 bases; J trimming: 5 bases; junction bases outside the gene matches: 6. The CDR3 runs 13 residues.

This clonotype was seen a few times. The chain links TRBV2 to TRBJ1-6; D is ambiguous. The germline V gene has CDR1 SNHLY and CDR2 FYNNEI. This CDR3 is 15 amino acids long. Trimming took off 2 bases at V and 3 bases at J, with 8 bases between the two ends. The DNA for the CDR3 is TGTGCCAGCAGTGAAATACAGAACTATAATTCACCCCTCCACTTT. The encoded protein is CASSEIQNYNSPLHF.